The table lists the clone carrying this T cell receptor beta chain with a count of one. Its antigen is not known. Germline CDR1 WSHSY, CDR2 SAAADI. The CDR3 has 15 residues. V was pared by 4 bases and J by 1 base, with 11 bases between. This sample is drawn from a study of radiotherapy plus CTLA-4 blockade in lung cancer. Regarding the study as a whole: Blood-borne expansion of tumor-derived TCR clones followed radiotherapy plus ipilimumab.

Assay: immunoSEQ multiplex PCR; the TCRdb copy retains only in-frame clones and omits some. The sample holds about 62,000 clones, approximately 76% seen once. The receptor was isolated from a human donor with non-small cell lung cancer who had a complete response to radiotherapy plus ipilimumab. The V call is TRBV10-2, the J call TRBJ1-5; TRBD1 is a possible D gene (6 bases). The starting material was peripheral blood, obtained from a patient treated with radiotherapy plus ipilimumab. CDR3 bases: TGCGCCAGCAGTGCCGCGAGGGGGAGCAATCAGCCCCAGCATTTT. This gives the protein CASSAARGSNQPQHF.